Below are 16 T cell receptor beta chains sequenced from a single sample in a study of blood T cells in healthy people across ages. Using a J-beta primer mix together with a sample-barcoded 5' primer, a second PCR was run for about 7 to 12 cycles. TCRdb re-analysed the 5' RACE reads in MiXCR, keeping a single row per CDR3 protein. The sample shows 980,000 or so distinct CDR3 sequences, about 48% of them seen only once. The sequencing input was blood. The receptors were sampled from a man between 25 and 39 years old in good health.

The gene calls are TRBV11-3 and TRBJ1-1; D is unclear. The V and J ends lost 5 bases and 4 bases respectively, with 14 bases between them. The CDR3 spans 14 residues. Germline CDR1 is SGHNT and CDR2 is YENEEA. The CDR3 DNA follows: TGTGCCAGCAGCCCCTCCCAAGGAGGCACTGAAGCTTTCTTT. It translates to CASSPSQGGTEAFF.

The V call is TRBV12-3 or TRBV12-4, the J call TRBJ1-4; 7 bases are shared with TRBD1. Unmatched junction bases numbered 10, after V lost 4 bases and J lost 14 bases. The CDR3 is made up of 13 amino acids. This CDR3 is CASSSLEGAFLFF. The CDR3, as DNA: TGTGCCAGCAGTTCGCTCGAGGGGGCTTTTCTGTTTTTT.

This clonotype was observed a few times. This chain connects TRBV18 to TRBJ1-2; TRBD1 aligns across 8 bases. After removal of 0 bases from V and 8 bases from J, the junction contained 8 bases not matched to a gene. Germline V lookup: CDR1 KGHSH, CDR2 LQKENI. CDR3 length equals 15 residues. The CDR3 sequence: CASSPPNQGAFGYTF. The CDR3 coding sequence is TGTGCCAGCTCACCACCAAATCAGGGGGCGTTCGGCTACACCTTC.

This clonotype turned up a few times. This rearrangement joins TRBV7-8 to TRBJ2-1; 7 positions match TRBD2. The ends lost 4 bases at V and 14 bases at J; junction bases unmatched: 5. The length of the CDR3 is 11 residues. Germline values: CDR1 SGHVS, CDR2 FQNEAQ. In DNA, the CDR3 is TGTGCCAGCAGCTCTGGACTAGGCGAGTTCTTC. Residues: CASSSGLGEFF.

The table lists this clonotype with a few counts. CDR3 nucleotides: TGTGCCAGCACCCCGGGTGGCCTAGCGGGCTACAATGAGCAGTTCTTC. This translates into CASTPGGLAGYNEQFF. The rearrangement joins TRBV12-3 or TRBV12-4 to TRBJ2-1; 8 nucleotides agree with TRBD2. Trimming cost V 7 bases and J 3 bases; bases outside gene matches: 11. The length of the CDR3 is 16 residues.

This clonotype was recorded at least ten times. This chain links TRBV4-2 with TRBJ1-1; the match to TRBD1 covers 8 bases. From germline, CDR1 is LGHNA and CDR2 YNFKEQ. Unmatched junction bases numbered 11, after V lost 0 bases and J lost 2 bases. The CDR3 totals 18 residues. CDR3 nucleotide sequence: TGTGCCAGCAGCCAAGACCGCGCAGGGGGCGCCCGAAACACTGAAGCTTTCTTT. Amino acid sequence: CASSQDRAGGARNTEAFF.

The chain combines TRBV27 with TRBJ2-3; D is possibly TRBD2 (5 bases). Germline-derived CDR1 and CDR2 are MNHEY and SMNVEV (reference sequence). The ends were cut back, 2 bases at V and 4 bases at J, with 13 bases in the middle. The CDR3 spans 15 residues. The CDR3 nucleotides are TGTGCCAGCAGTTTAATCGAGGGCCGCCCAGATACGCAGTATTTT. This gives the protein CASSLIEGRPDTQYF.

The chain links TRBV18 to TRBJ2-1, with D maybe TRBD2 (5 bases). The end of the DNA aligns better with TRBJ2-7, so the J call may be wrong. The CDR3 consists of 16 residues. The germline gives CDR1 KGHSH, CDR2 LQKENI. CDR3 protein: CASSPLPGNSYNEQYF. The DNA for the CDR3 is TGTGCCAGCTCACCACTACCGGGAAACTCCTACAATGAGCAGTACTTC.

The chain combines TRBV9 with TRBJ2-5; the match to TRBD2 covers 11 bases. V lost 0 bases to trimming and J lost 6 bases; unmatched junction nucleotides: 10. The CDR3 loop spans 17 amino acids. Looked up from germline, CDR1 is SGDLS and CDR2 is YYNGEE. The CDR3 bases are TGTGCCAGCAGCGTAGGTAGCGGGGGGGCTTCACCAAAGACCCAGTACTTC. Its translation: CASSVGSGGASPKTQYF. The full variable domain, completed using reference TRBV9 and TRBJ2-5, is DSGVTQTPKHLITATGQRVTLRCSPRSGDLSVYWYQQSLDQGLQFLIQYYNGEERAKGNILERFSAQQFPDLHSELNLSSLELGDSALYFCASSVGSGGASPKTQYFGPGTRLLVL.

The chain couples TRBV5-1 to TRBJ2-5, with 7 bases fitting TRBD1. The closer fit of TRBJ2-7 to the DNA end suggests the J call may be wrong. In germline, CDR1 is SGHRS, CDR2 YFSETQ. This CDR3 spans 14 amino acids. The CDR3 sequence: CASSSGGVQGEQYF. In nucleotides, the CDR3 is TGCGCCAGCAGCTCAGGGGGAGTACAGGGCGAGCAGTACTTC.

This sequence joins TRBV10-3 and TRBJ1-1; no clear D. V was trimmed by 2 bases and J by 1 base, leaving 8 bases between them. Germline V gene lookup returns CDR1 ENHRY and CDR2 SYGVKD. The CDR3 runs to 14 residues. CDR3 sequence: CAISEARQNTEAFF. The CDR3 DNA reads TGTGCCATCAGTGAGGCCCGACAGAACACTGAAGCTTTCTTT.

This clonotype has a count of ten or more. The V gene is TRBV29-1, the J gene TRBJ1-1; D not resolved. CDR1 SQVTM and CDR2 ANQGSEA come from the germline V gene. This CDR3 contains 10 residues. The V and J ends lost 7 bases and 0 bases respectively, with 3 bases between them. CDR3 DNA: TGCAGCGCCGTGAACACTGAAGCTTTCTTT. The encoded protein is CSAVNTEAFF.

This clonotype was detected a few times. The genes are TRBV10-3 and TRBJ2-3, with a possible D match to TRBD2 (7 bases). Trimming pared 10 bases from V and 4 bases from J, leaving 18 bases between. This CDR3 comprises 14 residues. Germline V gene lookup returns CDR1 ENHRY and CDR2 SYGVKD. The DNA for the CDR3 is TGTGCCAATAGCGGGCAGGGGAGGGCAGATACGCAGTATTTT. This sequence encodes CANSGQGRADTQYF.

V gene TRBV12-3 or TRBV12-4 combines with J gene TRBJ1-5, with D perhaps TRBD1 (5 bases). The CDR3 has 15 residues. V was pared by 3 bases and J by 0 bases, with 9 bases between. CDR3 bases: TGTGCCAGCAGTTTCGGCAGGGATAGCAATCAGCCCCAGCATTTT. Translation gives CASSFGRDSNQPQHF.

The J gene is TRBJ2-1, the V gene TRBV11-1, with D uncertain. Germline assignment: CDR1 SGHAT and CDR2 FQDESV (reference sequence). V lost 4 bases and J lost 8, with 9 bases in between. CDR3 length equals 12 residues. CDR3 DNA sequence: TGTGCCAGCAGCTCTAACAGAGATGAGCAGTTCTTC. Its translation: CASSSNRDEQFF. Looking up the rest from reference TRBV11-1 and TRBJ2-1 gives the full variable domain: EAEVAQSPRYKITEKSQAVAFWCDPISGHATLYWYRQILGQGPELLVQFQDESVVDDSQLPKDRFSAERLKGVDSTLKIQPAELGDSAMYLCASSSNRDEQFFGPGTRLTVL.

V and J are TRBV5-1 and TRBJ1-2; tentative D call: TRBD1 (5 bases). Germline-derived CDR1 and CDR2 are SGHRS and YFSETQ. V was trimmed by 4 bases and J by 3 bases, leaving 19 bases between them. The CDR3 contains 16 residues. The CDR3 sequence: CASSKGAGGVDYGYTF. The CDR3 coding sequence is TGCGCCAGCAGCAAAGGGGCTGGGGGGGTTGACTATGGCTACACCTTC.